This entry describes one T cell receptor beta chain. Original processing notes: The authors estimated nucleated cell counts from reference gene primer amplification. The table came from immunoSEQ multiplex PCR; TCRdb's copy has only in-frame clones and leaves some out. V and J calls and clone size follow that table, whereas D and trimming were derived from the DNA. The sample carries 180,000 or so clones, roughly 79% recorded once. These data come from a study of blood T cell repertoires in COVID-19. Study-level background: The study drew acute and convalescent COVID-19 samples from the United States, Italy and Spain. PBMCs, B-cell-depleted T cells, or T cells were the source of the cDNA or gDNA that made up the material.

This TCR was recovered from a human donor with acute or convalescent COVID-19. The donor label of this sample is uncertain. Sample: peripheral blood.

The CDR3 nucleotides are TGTGCCAGCAGTTTATCGTGGGGGCCCTACAATGAGCAGTTCTTC. This translates into CASSLSWGPYNEQFF. J is TRBJ2-1 and V is TRBV27; a possible D gene is TRBD1 (6 bases). This CDR3 contains 15 residues. V was pared by 0 bases and J by 2 bases, with 8 bases between. The germline CDR1 and CDR2 sequences are MNHEY and SMNVEV (reference sequence).